Detailed here is one T cell receptor beta chain. Its specificity is unknown. This CDR3 spans 12 amino acids. The V and J ends lost 1 base and 5 bases respectively, with 5 bases between them. Germline V gene sequence: CDR1 ENHRY, CDR2 SYGVKD. Amplification of TCR beta CDR3 regions was performed using RNA transcripts as template. Initially, a first-round RT-PCR of the TCR CDR3 employed the HTBI primer set. TCRdb re-called the multiplex PCR reads through MiXCR, storing one row per CDR3 protein. The sample contains 450,000 to 500,000 distinct CDR3 sequences, 20% to 25% of which appear only once. The record originates from a study of T cells in Graves' hyperthyroidism and ophthalmopathy. Study-wide results and caveats: Ophthalmopathy stood apart from stable hyperthyroidism in a 13 V-J model.

The sequence was obtained from a woman between 65 and 79 years old with Graves' ophthalmopathy. Sequencing input: blood. V gene TRBV10-3 combines with J gene TRBJ1-1; D not certain. The CDR3 DNA reads as TGTGCCATCAGTGAGTGGGAAACTGAAGCTTTCTTT. It codes for CAISEWETEAFF.